Described below is a single T cell receptor beta chain sequence and its context. CDR3 length equals 13 residues. Per the germline V gene, CDR1 is SGHVS and CDR2 is FQNEAQ. J was trimmed by 7 bases and V by 5 bases; bases with no gene match: 8. The sample comes from a study of PD-L1 blockade in urothelial cancer. Study-wide context: In the patient group, most of the roughly 30 were males with bladder-origin urothelial cancer. Among blood samples, the median T cell count was around 150,000.

Between 1 and 8 samples per patient were obtained, pretreatment and on-treatment. Using immunoSEQ multiplex PCR, the repertoire was profiled, and TCRdb retains in-frame clones only, with some absent. The sample has some 97,000 clones, around 90% seen once. The TCR comes from a woman of 80 years or more with urothelial cancer. Sequencing was performed on PBMCs, taken around atezolizumab (anti-PD-L1) treatment. This rearrangement joins TRBV7-8 to TRBJ2-7; 7 bases are a match to TRBD2. CDR3 amino acids: CASSLGTIGEQYF. CDR3 DNA sequence: TGTGCCAGCAGCCTAGGGACTATTGGGGAGCAGTACTTC.